This T cell receptor (beta chain) was observed in a study of identical twins. Broader study findings: Zero-insertion analyses might be partly confounded by invariant T cells like MAIT and iNKT. Beta out-of-frame sequences showed weaker excess sharing between twins. Out-of-frame TCR alpha sharing observed in monozygotic twins exceeded model estimates.

On this clonotype itself: Its antigen remains unknown.

After template switching added a universal primer site, the resulting cDNA carried unique molecular identifiers. MiXCR, applied by TCRdb to the 5' RACE reads, yields one record per CDR3 protein. The sample shows about 530,000 distinct CDR3 sequences, around 22% of them seen only once. Germline V lookup: CDR1 SNHLY, CDR2 FYNNEI. This CDR3 is 11 amino acids long. The ends lost 11 bases at V and 4 bases at J; junction bases unmatched: 2. Another study also made use of these data, one on yellow fever vaccine responses in identical twins.

The TCR comes from a woman under 30 in good health. Sequencing used CD4+ T cells sorted from blood. The chain recombines TRBV2 with TRBJ2-7; TRBD2 matches at 10 bases. CDR3: CAGTSEYEQYF. CDR3 DNA: TGTGCCGGGACTAGCGAGTACGAGCAGTACTTC.